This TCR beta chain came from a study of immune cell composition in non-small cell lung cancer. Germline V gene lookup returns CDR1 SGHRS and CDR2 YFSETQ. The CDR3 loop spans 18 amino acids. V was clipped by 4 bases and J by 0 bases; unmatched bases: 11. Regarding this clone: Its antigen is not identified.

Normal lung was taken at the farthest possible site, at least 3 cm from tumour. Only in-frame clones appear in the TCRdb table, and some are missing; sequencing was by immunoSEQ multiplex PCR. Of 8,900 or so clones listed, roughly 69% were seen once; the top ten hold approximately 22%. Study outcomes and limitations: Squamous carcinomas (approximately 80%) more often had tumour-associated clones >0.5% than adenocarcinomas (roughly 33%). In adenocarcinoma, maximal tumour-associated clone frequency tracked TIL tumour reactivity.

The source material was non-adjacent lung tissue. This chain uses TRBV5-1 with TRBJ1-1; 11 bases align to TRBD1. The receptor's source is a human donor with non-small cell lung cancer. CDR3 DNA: TGCGCCAGCAGCATACTCCCGGGACAGGGGGAAATGAACACTGAAGCTTTCTTT. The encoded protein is CASSILPGQGEMNTEAFF.